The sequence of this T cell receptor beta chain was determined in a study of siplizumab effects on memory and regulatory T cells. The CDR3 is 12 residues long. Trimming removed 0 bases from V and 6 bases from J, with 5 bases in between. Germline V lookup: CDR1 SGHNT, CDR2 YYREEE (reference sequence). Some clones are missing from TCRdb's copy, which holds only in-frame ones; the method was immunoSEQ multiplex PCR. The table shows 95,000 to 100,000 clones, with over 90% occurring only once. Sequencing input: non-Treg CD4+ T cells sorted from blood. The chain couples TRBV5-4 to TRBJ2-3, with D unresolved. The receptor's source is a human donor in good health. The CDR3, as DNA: TGTGCCAGCAGCTTGGCCCGGGATACGCAGTATTTT. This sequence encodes CASSLARDTQYF.